Listed below are T cell receptor beta chains from one sample, sequenced in a study of cytomegalovirus exposure and HLA in healthy donors. Some clones are missing from TCRdb's copy, which holds only in-frame ones; the method was immunoSEQ multiplex PCR. The sample contains under 200,000 clones, 60% to 80% of which appear only once. The sequencing sample was made of PBMCs. Receptors originate from a middle-aged woman in good health and CMV-seropositive. CDR3s leave out the opening cysteine and the closing phenylalanine or tryptophan. Fields, in order: V gene, CDR3 protein.

TRBV7-2 | ASTPERVSEQY
TRBV19 | ASSISAYSSYEQY
TRBV29-1 | SVTRDRQEAF
TRBV4-3 | ASSQERAGLTFATQY
TRBV19 | ASSISGGPYEQY
TRBV9 | ASSAGQGSDQPQH
TRBV2 | ASSDEGIQPQH
TRBV7-9 | ASSSGQYYGYT
TRBV23-1 | ASSPEEPQH
TRBV10-1 | ASSLWTAYSDQPQH
TRBV19 | ASSTWQREMSDTQY
TRBV2 | ASSGSSQGYEQY
TRBV6-1 | ASSLAAGAFGQY
TRBV4-1 | ASSQEWSGYEQY
TRBV7-9 | ASSLGTSGDTQY
TRBV7-9 | ASSPGTVEYEQY
TRBV30 | AWNQQGFPYNSPLH
TRBV7-9 | ASSTGAQGFTDTQY
TRBV6-5 | ASIARGRSDTQY
TRBV4-1 | ASSPEASPREAQY
TRBV10-3 | AISGISNYGYT
TRBV14 | ASSHPYGGGCLEQY
TRBV29-1 | SHGQIRETQY
TRBV6-6 | ASSSQYLGYT
TRBV5-1 | ASSLDGGASGNYGYT
TRBV19 | ASSIITGAPETQY
TRBV7-9 | ASSRGQGRMNTEAF
TRBV7-2 | ASSLSGLAGGTDTQY
TRBV30 | AWSGSTNEKLF
TRBV4-3 | ASSQVRLETQY
TRBV4-2 | ASSQDVAGRAETQY
TRBV7-2 | ASSPEVGRSSYEQY
TRBV6-5 | ASSFQQGAHYGYT
TRBV7-2 | ASSAGWGGNEKLF
TRBV12-5 | ASGLGTPRGGELF
TRBV6-6 | ASSYSGGPYNEQF
TRBV6-5 | ASSYEGASNEQY
TRBV5-1 | ASSPLESSNTGELF